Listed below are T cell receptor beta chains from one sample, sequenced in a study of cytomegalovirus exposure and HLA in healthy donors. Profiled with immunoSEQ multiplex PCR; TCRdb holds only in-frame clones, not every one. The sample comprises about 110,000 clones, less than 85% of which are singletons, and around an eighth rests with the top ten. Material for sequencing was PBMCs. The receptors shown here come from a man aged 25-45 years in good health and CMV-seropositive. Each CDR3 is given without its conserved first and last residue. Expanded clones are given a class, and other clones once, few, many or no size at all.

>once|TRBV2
ASRAEETQY
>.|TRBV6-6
ASGRTSGVETQY
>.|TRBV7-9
ASSDVRGSAEGYT
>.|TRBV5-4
ASSPTYGDTEAF
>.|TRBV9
ASSPSPGQPQH
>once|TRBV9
ASSEEWDGLARYTQY
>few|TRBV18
ASSPGTGTDETQY
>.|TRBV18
ASSPDQGNQPQH
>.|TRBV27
ASTLGARDYGYT
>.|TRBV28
ASSLKGLYGYT
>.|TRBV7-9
AIGRGGDTQY
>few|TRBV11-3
ASSPTTNYNEQF
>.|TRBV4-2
ASSLPLAESTDTQY
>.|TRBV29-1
SVSNNRGGDTEAF
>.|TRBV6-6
ASSYSGAYNEQF
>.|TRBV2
ASSLLAGPNTDTQY
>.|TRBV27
ASSLAGSSYEQY
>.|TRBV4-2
ASSLRRGSTDTQY
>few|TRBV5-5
ASSPRVSYNSPLH
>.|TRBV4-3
ASSQEGGSGHEQY
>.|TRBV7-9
ASSLGTGATETQY
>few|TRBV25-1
ASSELQGFEAF
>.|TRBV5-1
ASGEGGFSYEQY
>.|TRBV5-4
ASSAGGANYGYT
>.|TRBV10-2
ASRVAGGPSNEQF
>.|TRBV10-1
ASSRTSTEQF